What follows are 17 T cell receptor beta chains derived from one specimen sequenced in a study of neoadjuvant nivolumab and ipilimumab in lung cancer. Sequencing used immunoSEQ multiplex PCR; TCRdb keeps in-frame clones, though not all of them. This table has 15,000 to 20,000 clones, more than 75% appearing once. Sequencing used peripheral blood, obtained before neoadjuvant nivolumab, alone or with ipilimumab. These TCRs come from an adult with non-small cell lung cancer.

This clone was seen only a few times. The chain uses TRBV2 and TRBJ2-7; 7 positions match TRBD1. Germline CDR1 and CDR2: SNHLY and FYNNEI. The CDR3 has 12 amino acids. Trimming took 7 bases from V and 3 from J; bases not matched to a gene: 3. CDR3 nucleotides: TGTGCCAGCACTGGGGACAGCTACGAGCAGTACTTC. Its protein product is CASTGDSYEQYF.

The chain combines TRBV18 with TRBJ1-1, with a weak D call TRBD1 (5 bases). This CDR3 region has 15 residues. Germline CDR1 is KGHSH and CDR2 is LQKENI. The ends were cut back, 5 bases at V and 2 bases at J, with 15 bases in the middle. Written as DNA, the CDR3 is TGTGCCAGCTCAGAGGACATAAACTTTAACACTGAAGCTTTCTTT. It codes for CASSEDINFNTEAFF.

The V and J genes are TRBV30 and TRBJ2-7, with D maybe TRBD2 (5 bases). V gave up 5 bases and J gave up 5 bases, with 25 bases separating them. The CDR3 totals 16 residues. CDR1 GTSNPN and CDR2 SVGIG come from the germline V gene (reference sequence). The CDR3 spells CAWGKGRTGVEDEQYF. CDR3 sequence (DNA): TGTGCCTGGGGAAAGGGCCGGACTGGGGTTGAGGACGAGCAGTACTTC.

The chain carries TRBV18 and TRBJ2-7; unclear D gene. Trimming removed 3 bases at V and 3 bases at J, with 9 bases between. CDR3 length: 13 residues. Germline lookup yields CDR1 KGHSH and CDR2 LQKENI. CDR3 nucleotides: TGTGCCAGCTCACCGGTTGAATACTACGAGCAGTACTTC. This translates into CASSPVEYYEQYF.

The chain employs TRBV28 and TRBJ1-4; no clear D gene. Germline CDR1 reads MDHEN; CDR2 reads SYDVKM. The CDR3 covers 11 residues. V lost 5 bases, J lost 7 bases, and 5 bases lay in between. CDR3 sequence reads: CASSEAEKLFF. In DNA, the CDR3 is TGTGCCAGCAGTGAGGCTGAAAAACTGTTTTTT.

The CDR3 DNA sequence: TGTGCCAGCAGGCGGACTAGCGCTCAAGAGACCCAGTACTTC. Protein product: CASRRTSAQETQYF. The rearrangement uses TRBV28 and TRBJ2-5, with 9 bases matching TRBD2. CDR3 size: 14 residues. Germline V gene data show CDR1 as MDHEN and CDR2 as SYDVKM. V was pared by 6 bases and J by 2 bases, with 4 bases of the junction left unmatched.

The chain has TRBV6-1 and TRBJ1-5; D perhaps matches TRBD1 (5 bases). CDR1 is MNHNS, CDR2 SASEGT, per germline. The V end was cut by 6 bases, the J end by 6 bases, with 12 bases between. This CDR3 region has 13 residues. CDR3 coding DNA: TGTGCCAGCAGGGGGGACGGCAGTCAGCCCCAGCATTTT. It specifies CASRGDGSQPQHF.

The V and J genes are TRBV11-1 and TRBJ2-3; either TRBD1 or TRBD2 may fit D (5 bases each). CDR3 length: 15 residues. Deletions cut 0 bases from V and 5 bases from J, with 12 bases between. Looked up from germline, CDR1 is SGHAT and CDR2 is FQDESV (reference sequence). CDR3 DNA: TGTGCCAGCAGCTTAGCAGGGACCCAGGGAGATACGCAGTATTTT. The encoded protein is CASSLAGTQGDTQYF.

CDR3 amino acids: CASSLVDSRHTEAFF. The CDR3 nucleotides read TGCGCCAGCAGCTTGGTAGACTCCCGACACACTGAAGCTTTCTTT. This chain connects TRBV5-1 to TRBJ1-1; no reliable D call. Trimming took off 0 bases at V and 3 bases at J, with 12 bases between the two ends. Germline V gives CDR1 SGHRS, CDR2 YFSETQ. The CDR3 consists of 15 residues.

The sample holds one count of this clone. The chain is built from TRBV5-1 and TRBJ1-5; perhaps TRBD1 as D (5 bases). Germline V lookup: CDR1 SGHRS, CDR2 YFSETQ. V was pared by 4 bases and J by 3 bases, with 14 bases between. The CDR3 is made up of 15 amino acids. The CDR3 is CASSPAGGYNQPQHF. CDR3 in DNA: TGCGCCAGCAGCCCGGCCGGGGGTTACAATCAGCCCCAGCATTTT. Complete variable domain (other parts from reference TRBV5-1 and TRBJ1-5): KAGVTQTPRYLIKTRGQQVTLSCSPISGHRSVSWYQQTPGQGLQFLFEYFSETQRNKGNFPGRFSGRQFSNSRSEMNVSTLELGDSALYLCASSPAGGYNQPQHFGDGTRLSIL.

The CDR3 loop reads CASSNEGGTQLRGYTF. The CDR3 DNA is TGTGCCAGTAGTAACGAGGGCGGTACTCAGCTTCGGGGCTACACCTTC. The chain links TRBV19 to TRBJ1-2, with no clear D. Germline V gene sequence: CDR1 LNHDA, CDR2 SQIVND (reference sequence). This CDR3 has 16 residues. V shed 4 bases and J shed 8 bases, with 23 bases lying between them.

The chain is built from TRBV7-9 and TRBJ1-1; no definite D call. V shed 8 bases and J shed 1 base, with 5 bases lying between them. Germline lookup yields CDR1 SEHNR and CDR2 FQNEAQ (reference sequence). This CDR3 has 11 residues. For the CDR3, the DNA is TGTGCCAGCTCGGAGAACACTGAAGCTTTCTTT. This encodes CASSENTEAFF.

For the CDR3, the DNA is TGTGCCAGCAGCTTAGCTAGCGGGAGGAACGAGCAGTACTTC. Its translation is CASSLASGRNEQYF. This rearrangement joins TRBV11-2 to TRBJ2-7; 11 bases fit TRBD2. J was trimmed by 5 bases and V by 1 base; bases with no gene match: 1. The CDR3 is 14 amino acids. Germline-derived CDR1 and CDR2 are SGHAT and FQNNGV.

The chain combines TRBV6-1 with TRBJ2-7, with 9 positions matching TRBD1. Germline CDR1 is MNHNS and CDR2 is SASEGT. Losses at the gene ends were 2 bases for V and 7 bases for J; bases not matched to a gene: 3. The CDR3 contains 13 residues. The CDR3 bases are TGTGCCAGCAGTGAAAGGGACAGGGATGAGCAGTACTTC. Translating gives CASSERDRDEQYF.

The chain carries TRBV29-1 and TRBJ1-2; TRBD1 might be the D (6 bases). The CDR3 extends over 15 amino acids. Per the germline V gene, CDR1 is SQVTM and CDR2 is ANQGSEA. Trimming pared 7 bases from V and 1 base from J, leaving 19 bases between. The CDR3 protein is CSAAPADRVNYGYTF. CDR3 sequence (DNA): TGCAGCGCCGCGCCCGCGGACAGAGTTAACTATGGCTACACCTTC.

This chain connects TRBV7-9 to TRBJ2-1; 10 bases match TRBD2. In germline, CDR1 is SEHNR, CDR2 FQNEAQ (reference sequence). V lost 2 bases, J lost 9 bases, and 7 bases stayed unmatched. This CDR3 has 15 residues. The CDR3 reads CASSLRASGSPEQFF. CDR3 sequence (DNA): TGTGCCAGCAGCTTACGGGCTAGCGGGAGTCCTGAGCAGTTCTTC. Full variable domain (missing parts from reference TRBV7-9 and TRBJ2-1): DTGVSQNPRHKITKRGQNVTFRCDPISEHNRLYWYRQTLGQGPEFLTYFQNEAQLEKSRLLSDRFSAERPKGSFSTLEIQRTEQGDSAMYLCASSLRASGSPEQFFGPGTRLTVL.

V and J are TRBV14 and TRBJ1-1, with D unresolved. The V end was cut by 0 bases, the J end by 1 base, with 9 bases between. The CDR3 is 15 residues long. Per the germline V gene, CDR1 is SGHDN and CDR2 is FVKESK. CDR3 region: CASSQERWENTEAFF. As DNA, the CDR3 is TGTGCCAGCAGCCAAGAACGTTGGGAGAACACTGAAGCTTTCTTT.